The rows below give T cell receptor beta chains drawn from one sample of a study of blood T cell repertoires in COVID-19. Using immunoSEQ multiplex PCR, the repertoire was profiled, and TCRdb retains in-frame clones only, with some absent. Among around 140,000 clones listed, roughly 78% were seen once. Sequencing was carried out using PBMCs or T cells enriched from blood (not recorded which). All receptors derive from a woman between 45 and 65 years old who had recovered from COVID-19. Both conserved end residues are part of each CDR3. The D gene is left open where the match is weak. Size values are once, few and many counts, or a class for expanded clones, and some rows have none.

cdr3_nt: TGTGCCAGCAGCTTAGCAGCCAGGGGCACAGATACGCAGTATTTT; cdr3_aa: CASSLAARGTDTQYF; j_call: TRBJ2-3; d_call: NA; clone_size: NA; v_call: TRBV7-9
cdr3_nt: TGTGCCAGCAGCTTTGGACTCCCGAGGACTGAAGCTTTCTTT; cdr3_aa: CASSFGLPRTEAFF; j_call: TRBJ1-1; d_call: NA; clone_size: NA; v_call: TRBV11-2
cdr3_nt: TGTGCCAGCAGCGCCCGAACGGGAGCTGATGAAGCTTTCTTT; cdr3_aa: CASSARTGADEAFF; j_call: TRBJ1-1; d_call: NA; clone_size: NA; v_call: TRBV7-2
cdr3_nt: TGTGCCAGCAGTTTAGGGCCTGGGGGCGCTTTCTACGAGCAGTACTTC; cdr3_aa: CASSLGPGGAFYEQYF; j_call: TRBJ2-7; d_call: NA; clone_size: NA; v_call: TRBV28
cdr3_nt: TGTGCCAGCAGTCCAGGGATGGGCAATCAGCCCCAGCATTTT; cdr3_aa: CASSPGMGNQPQHF; j_call: TRBJ1-5; d_call: NA; clone_size: NA; v_call: TRBV2
cdr3_nt: TGTGCCAGCAGCTTTATGACAGGGGCAACTAATGAAAAACTGTTTTTT; cdr3_aa: CASSFMTGATNEKLFF; j_call: TRBJ1-4; d_call: TRBD1; clone_size: NA; v_call: TRBV11-2
cdr3_nt: TGTGCCAGCAGTTTACCTGACAGTAACCAAGAGACCCAGTACTTC; cdr3_aa: CASSLPDSNQETQYF; j_call: TRBJ2-5; d_call: NA; clone_size: few; v_call: TRBV28
cdr3_nt: TGTGCCAGCAGCCGAACTAGCGGGGGGGGCACAGATACGCAGTATTTT; cdr3_aa: CASSRTSGGGTDTQYF; j_call: TRBJ2-3; d_call: TRBD2; clone_size: few; v_call: TRBV3-1/TRBV3-2
cdr3_nt: TGCGCCAGCACCGACAGCAATAATTCACCCCTCCACTTT; cdr3_aa: CASTDSNNSPLHF; j_call: TRBJ1-6; d_call: NA; clone_size: NA; v_call: TRBV10-2
cdr3_nt: TGTGCCAGCAGCCCGGGACTAGCGGGGGGGCCTGGCGGGGAGCTGTTTTTT; cdr3_aa: CASSPGLAGGPGGELFF; j_call: TRBJ2-2; d_call: TRBD2; clone_size: NA; v_call: TRBV9
cdr3_nt: TGTGCCACCAGTGATTATACAAAGGGGGACAATGAGCAGTTCTTC; cdr3_aa: CATSDYTKGDNEQFF; j_call: TRBJ2-1; d_call: NA; clone_size: few; v_call: TRBV24-1
cdr3_nt: TGTGCCAGCAGTTCCAAGACTGTATATAATTCACCCCTCCACTTT; cdr3_aa: CASSSKTVYNSPLHF; j_call: TRBJ1-6; d_call: NA; clone_size: few; v_call: TRBV6-5
cdr3_nt: TGCGCCAGCAGCTTGGAAGGGGGTATCACCTTC; cdr3_aa: CASSLEGGITF; j_call: TRBJ1-2; d_call: NA; clone_size: once; v_call: TRBV5-1
cdr3_nt: TGTGCCAGCAGCCCCCCCTCGTACACTGAAGCTTTCTTT; cdr3_aa: CASSPPSYTEAFF; j_call: TRBJ1-1; d_call: NA; clone_size: NA; v_call: TRBV7-9
cdr3_nt: TGTGCCAGCAGCTTGACCACGATCCTACAATACGGGGAGACCCAGTACTTC; cdr3_aa: CASSLTTILQYGETQYF; j_call: TRBJ2-5; d_call: NA; clone_size: NA; v_call: TRBV5-5
cdr3_nt: TGTGCCACCAGTGCGGGTGACAGGGGTAAGCACGAGCAGTACTTC; cdr3_aa: CATSAGDRGKHEQYF; j_call: TRBJ2-7; d_call: TRBD1; clone_size: once; v_call: TRBV24-1
cdr3_nt: TGTGCCATCAGTGAGCGACAGGGAACACTCTATGGCTACACCTTC; cdr3_aa: CAISERQGTLYGYTF; j_call: TRBJ1-2; d_call: TRBD1; clone_size: NA; v_call: TRBV10-3
cdr3_nt: TGTGCCAGCACCGAGGGACTAGCGTCCTACAATGAGCAGTTCTTC; cdr3_aa: CASTEGLASYNEQFF; j_call: TRBJ2-1; d_call: TRBD2; clone_size: few; v_call: TRBV28
cdr3_nt: TGCGCCAGCAGCTTCTACAGCGGGGAAAAACTGTTTTTT; cdr3_aa: CASSFYSGEKLFF; j_call: TRBJ1-4; d_call: NA; clone_size: NA; v_call: TRBV5-1
cdr3_nt: TGTGCCATCAGCCCGGGACAGGGGGCTCTAGGAGAAAAACTGTTTTTT; cdr3_aa: CAISPGQGALGEKLFF; j_call: TRBJ1-4; d_call: TRBD1; clone_size: NA; v_call: TRBV10-3
cdr3_nt: TGTGCCAGCAGCCGTTGGGGGGATGAGACCCAGTACTTC; cdr3_aa: CASSRWGDETQYF; j_call: TRBJ2-5; d_call: NA; clone_size: NA; v_call: TRBV5-5
cdr3_nt: TGTGCCAGCAGTGGGGACAGCAGAAATCAGCCCCAGCATTTT; cdr3_aa: CASSGDSRNQPQHF; j_call: TRBJ1-5; d_call: TRBD1; clone_size: NA; v_call: TRBV2
cdr3_nt: TGTGCCAGCAGCAAACACTCGCCCGGGACAGGGGTTCCTTTTCCCAACCTTCACACCGGGGAGCTGTTTTTT; cdr3_aa: CASSKHSPGTGVPFPNLHTGELFF; j_call: TRBJ2-2; d_call: NA; clone_size: NA; v_call: TRBV21-1
cdr3_nt: TGCAGCGTTAACCGGGGGGGCGGTGAGCAGTTCTTC; cdr3_aa: CSVNRGGGEQFF; j_call: TRBJ2-1; d_call: TRBD2; clone_size: NA; v_call: TRBV29-1
cdr3_nt: TGTGCCAGCAACCCCTGGGGAGGGACTAACGAGCAGTACTTC; cdr3_aa: CASNPWGGTNEQYF; j_call: TRBJ2-7; d_call: TRBD2; clone_size: NA; v_call: TRBV11-2
cdr3_nt: TGTGCCAGCAGCCAAATGGGAGCGGGGGACAATGAGCAGTTCTTC; cdr3_aa: CASSQMGAGDNEQFF; j_call: TRBJ2-1; d_call: TRBD2; clone_size: NA; v_call: TRBV14
cdr3_nt: TGTGCCAGTAGTATAGTTTTTTTGACAGGGAGTAATTCACCCCTCCACTTT; cdr3_aa: CASSIVFLTGSNSPLHF; j_call: TRBJ1-6; d_call: TRBD1; clone_size: NA; v_call: TRBV19
cdr3_nt: TGTGCCAGCAGTGATCGTCCGAGCTCTGGAAACACCATATATTTT; cdr3_aa: CASSDRPSSGNTIYF; j_call: TRBJ1-3; d_call: NA; clone_size: few; v_call: TRBV2
cdr3_nt: TGCAGCGTTGAATTGGCCGGGGGAGATACGCAGTATTTT; cdr3_aa: CSVELAGGDTQYF; j_call: TRBJ2-3; d_call: NA; clone_size: NA; v_call: TRBV29-1